These 2 T cell receptor beta chains originate from one sample sequenced in a study of T cell repertoires in cytomegalovirus infection. MiXCR was run by TCRdb on the reads, yielding one entry per CDR3 protein. The repertoire has about a million distinct CDR3 sequences, around 30% of them found once; the top ten carry around 15%. These receptors have no identified antigens. This sample comprised cultured CD8+ T cells from PBMCs, obtained from culture after CMV antigen stimulation. Every receptor here comes from a human donor in good health (CMV status not recorded). Some clones in this sample may be carry-over from other donors' samples.

In this sample, this clonotype turned up many times. The chain carries TRBV7-2 and TRBJ2-3; 11 bases map to TRBD2. This CDR3 has 18 amino acids. Losses at the gene ends were 2 bases for V and 5 bases for J; bases not matched to a gene: 12. Germline V gives CDR1 SGHTA, CDR2 FQGNSA. The CDR3 sequence is CASSLRLAGGNGKDTQYF. The CDR3 DNA is TGTGCCAGCAGCTTACGGTTAGCGGGGGGGAACGGAAAAGATACGCAGTATTTT.

This chain connects TRBV4-3 to TRBJ1-4, with D possibly TRBD1 on 6 matching bases. CDR3 length: 16 residues. Deletions cut 0 bases from V and 8 bases from J, with 16 bases between. Germline CDR1 reads LGHNA; CDR2 reads YSLEER. DNA of the CDR3: TGCGCCAGCAGCCAAGATACGTTACAGGGAGGCGAAAAACTGTTTTTT. It codes for CASSQDTLQGGEKLFF.